The count of the clone carrying this TCR beta chain is one. As yet, its antigen is unknown. This entry belongs to a study of regulatory T cells in long-lasting Graves disease. Findings and caveats of the study: Clonotypes that were public and shared totalled approximately 3,000 in persistent patients versus around 1,000 in new patients. Those with persistent Graves' had less TCR diversity than newly diagnosed patients.

This sample's time point: newly diagnosed GD, antithyroid drugs for less than 3 months. Following extraction of RNA from PBMCs, that RNA was used to make the TCR library. Arm-PCR of CDR3 regions and iRepertoire HTBI primers were the basis on which TCR beta libraries were built. TCRdb reanalysed the multiplex PCR reads using MiXCR and keeps one entry per CDR3 protein. The sample includes roughly 410,000 distinct CDR3 sequences, about 15% of them seen just once. The CDR3 contains 17 residues. Per the germline V gene, CDR1 is LGHNA and CDR2 is YSLEER. V was clipped by 4 bases and J by 0 bases; unmatched bases: 8. This same sample was also part of a study on T cells in Graves' hyperthyroidism and ophthalmopathy.

The sequence derives from a middle-aged woman with Graves disease. The sample consisted of peripheral blood mononuclear cells (PBMCs), taken at new diagnosis, from a patient treated with antithyroid drugs. The rearrangement uses TRBV4-3 and TRBJ2-3, with 9 nucleotides matching TRBD2. CDR3 loop: CASSPGDSGGSTDTQYF. The CDR3 DNA reads TGCGCCAGCAGCCCAGGGGACAGCGGGGGGAGCACAGATACGCAGTATTTT.